The clone carrying this TCR beta chain was seen a few times. Its antigen is still unknown. The V end lost 3 bases, the J end lost 4 bases, and 9 bases lay between the germline ends. The CDR3 runs to 13 residues. Using more than 8 ml of fresh peripheral blood, PBMCs were prepared. The sample belongs to a study of T cells in Graves' hyperthyroidism and ophthalmopathy. Across the whole study: Upon initial diagnosis and before any treatment, peripheral blood was collected.

Notes on the study in general: The authors' 13 V-J model separated ophthalmopathy from stable hyperthyroidism. Blood held most thyroid clonotypes expanded above 0.001 frequency.

Regions amplified from RNA transcripts were the TCR beta CDR3 regions. HTBI primers were used for first-round RT-PCR of the TCR CDR3. TCRdb independently ran MiXCR on the multiplex PCR reads; one entry per CDR3 protein. The sample lists hundreds of thousands of distinct CDR3 sequences, just under 20% occurring once. This clonotype originated in a man aged 35 to 55 with Graves' ophthalmopathy. The material sequenced was blood. The chain carries TRBV12-3 or TRBV12-4 and TRBJ1-2; D perhaps matches TRBD1 (5 bases). This CDR3 reads CASSFPGTYGYTF. As DNA, the CDR3 is TGTGCCAGCAGTTTCCCAGGGACCTATGGCTACACCTTC.